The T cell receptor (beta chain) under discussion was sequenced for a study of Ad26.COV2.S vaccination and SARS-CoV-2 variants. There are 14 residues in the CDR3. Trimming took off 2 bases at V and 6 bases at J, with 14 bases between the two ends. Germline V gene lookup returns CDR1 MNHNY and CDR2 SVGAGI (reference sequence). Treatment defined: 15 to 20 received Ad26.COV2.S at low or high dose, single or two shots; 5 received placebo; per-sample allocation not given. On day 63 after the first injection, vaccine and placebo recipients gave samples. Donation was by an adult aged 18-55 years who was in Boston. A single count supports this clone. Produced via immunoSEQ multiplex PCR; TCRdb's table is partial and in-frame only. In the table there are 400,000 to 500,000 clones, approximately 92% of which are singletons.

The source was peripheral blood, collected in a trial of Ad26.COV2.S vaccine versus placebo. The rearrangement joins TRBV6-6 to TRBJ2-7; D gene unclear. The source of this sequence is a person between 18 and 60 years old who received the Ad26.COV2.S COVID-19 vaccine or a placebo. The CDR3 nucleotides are TGTGCCAGCAGTTACCCTACCAATGTAGGCGAGCAGTACTTC. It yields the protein CASSYPTNVGEQYF.